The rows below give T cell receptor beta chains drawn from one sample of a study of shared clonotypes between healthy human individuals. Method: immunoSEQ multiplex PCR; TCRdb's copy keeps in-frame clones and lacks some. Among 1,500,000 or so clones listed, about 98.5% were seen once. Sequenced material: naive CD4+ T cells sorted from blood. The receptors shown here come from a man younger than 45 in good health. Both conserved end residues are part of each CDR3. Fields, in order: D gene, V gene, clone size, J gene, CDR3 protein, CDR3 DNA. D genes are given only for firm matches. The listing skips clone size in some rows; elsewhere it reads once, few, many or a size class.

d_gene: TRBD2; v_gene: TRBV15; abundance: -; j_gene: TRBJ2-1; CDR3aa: CATSPRSGREFNEQFF; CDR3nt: TGTGCCACCAGCCCAAGAAGCGGGAGAGAATTCAATGAGCAGTTCTTC
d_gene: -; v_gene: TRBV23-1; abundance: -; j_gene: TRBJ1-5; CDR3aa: CASRYYVHNQYNQPQHF; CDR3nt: TGCGCCAGCCGATACTACGTCCATAACCAGTATAATCAGCCCCAGCATTTT
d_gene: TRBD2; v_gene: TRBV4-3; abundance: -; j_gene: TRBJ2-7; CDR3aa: CASSQGGRTSGSHEQYF; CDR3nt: TGCGCCAGCAGCCAAGGGGGGAGGACTAGCGGGAGCCACGAGCAGTACTTC
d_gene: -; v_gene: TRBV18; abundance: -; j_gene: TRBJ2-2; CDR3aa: CASSPIGGQLPNTGELFF; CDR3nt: TGTGCCAGCTCACCTATCGGCGGACAGTTACCGAACACCGGGGAGCTGTTTTTT
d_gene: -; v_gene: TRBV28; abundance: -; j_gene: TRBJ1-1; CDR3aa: CASSGPGPTFEAFF; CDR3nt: TGTGCCAGCAGTGGCCCGGGACCGACGTTTGAAGCTTTCTTT
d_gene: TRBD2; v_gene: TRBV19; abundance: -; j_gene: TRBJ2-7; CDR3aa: CASSIAILRGDLYEQYF; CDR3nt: TGTGCCAGTAGTATAGCCATTTTGCGGGGGGACCTCTACGAGCAGTACTTC
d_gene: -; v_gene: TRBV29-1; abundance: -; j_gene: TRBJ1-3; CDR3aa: CSVGFSGNTIYF; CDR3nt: TGCAGCGTGGGGTTCTCTGGAAACACCATATATTTT
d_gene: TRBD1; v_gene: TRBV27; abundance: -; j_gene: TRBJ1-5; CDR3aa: CASRPGQGRQPQHF; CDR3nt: TGTGCCAGCAGACCTGGACAGGGTCGACAGCCCCAGCATTTT
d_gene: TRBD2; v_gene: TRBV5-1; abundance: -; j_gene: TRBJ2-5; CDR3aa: CASSFLSGALRGQETQYF; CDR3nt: TGCGCCAGCAGCTTTCTTAGCGGGGCGTTGAGGGGGCAAGAGACCCAGTACTTC
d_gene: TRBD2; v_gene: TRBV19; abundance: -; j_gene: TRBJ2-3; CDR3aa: CASSILSAGGSDTQYF; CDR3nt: TGTGCCAGTAGTATTCTGTCGGCGGGAGGCTCGGATACGCAGTATTTT
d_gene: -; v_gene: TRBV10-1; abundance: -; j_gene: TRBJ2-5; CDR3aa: CASSDDSKQETQYF; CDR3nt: TGCGCCAGCAGTGACGACAGTAAACAAGAGACCCAGTACTTC
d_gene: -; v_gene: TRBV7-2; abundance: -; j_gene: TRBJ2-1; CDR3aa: CASSFALSSFEQFF; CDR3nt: TGTGCCAGCAGCTTTGCCCTCTCTAGCTTTGAGCAGTTCTTC
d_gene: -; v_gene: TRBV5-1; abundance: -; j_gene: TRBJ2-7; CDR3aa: CASSLLTGNEQYF; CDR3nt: TGCGCCAGCAGCTTACTGACAGGCAACGAGCAGTACTTC
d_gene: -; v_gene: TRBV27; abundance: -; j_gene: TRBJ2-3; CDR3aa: CASSVRATDTQYF; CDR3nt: TGTGCCAGCAGTGTCCGGGCCACAGATACGCAGTATTTT
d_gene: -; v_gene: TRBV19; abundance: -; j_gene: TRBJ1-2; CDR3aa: CASRLGNYGYTF; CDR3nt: TGTGCCAGTAGACTGGGTAACTATGGCTACACCTTC
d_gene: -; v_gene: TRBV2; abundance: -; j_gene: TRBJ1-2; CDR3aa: CASSERQIYGYTF; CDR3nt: TGTGCCAGCAGTGAACGACAGATCTATGGCTACACCTTC
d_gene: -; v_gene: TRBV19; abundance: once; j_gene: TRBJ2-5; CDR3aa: CASSLEETQYF; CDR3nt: TGTGCCAGTAGTCTAGAAGAGACCCAGTACTTC
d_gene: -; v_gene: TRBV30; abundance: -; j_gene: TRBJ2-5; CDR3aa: CAWSVSWVSETQYF; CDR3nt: TGTGCCTGGAGTGTGTCTTGGGTATCCGAGACCCAGTACTTC